This T cell receptor beta chain was found in a study of blood T cell repertoires in COVID-19. Across the whole study: The study drew acute and convalescent COVID-19 samples from the United States, Italy and Spain. PBMCs, B-cell-depleted T cells, or T cells provided the cDNA or gDNA that made up the material.

Per the original data handling: Reference gene primer amplification in the assay estimated nucleated cell counts. Assay: immunoSEQ multiplex PCR; the TCRdb copy retains only in-frame clones and omits some. V and J calls and clone size come straight from that table; D and trimming were deduced from the DNA. The sample yields roughly 150,000 clones, approximately 88% seen once. The CDR3 has 15 amino acids. Per germline, CDR1 LGHDT and CDR2 YNNKEL (reference sequence). J was trimmed by 8 bases and V by 4 bases; bases with no gene match: 10. The sequencing input was peripheral blood. The source of this sequence is a human donor in a cohort sampled during active COVID-19. This chain uses TRBV3-1 (or the pseudogene TRBV3-2) with TRBJ2-3; TRBD2 matches 9 bases. As DNA, the CDR3 is TGTGCCAGCAGCCTAGCGGGGGCACTTAGGGGTACGCAGTATTTT. Translation: CASSLAGALRGTQYF.